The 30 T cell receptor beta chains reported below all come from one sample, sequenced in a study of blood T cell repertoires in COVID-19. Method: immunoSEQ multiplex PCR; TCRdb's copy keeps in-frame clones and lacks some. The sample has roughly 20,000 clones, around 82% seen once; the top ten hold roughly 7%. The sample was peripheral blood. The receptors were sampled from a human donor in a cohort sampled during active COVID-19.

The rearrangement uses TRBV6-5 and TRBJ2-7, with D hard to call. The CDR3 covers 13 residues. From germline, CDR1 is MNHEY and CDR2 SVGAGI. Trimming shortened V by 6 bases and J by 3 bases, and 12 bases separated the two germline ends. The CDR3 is CASSRSESYEQYF. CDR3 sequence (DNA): TGTGCCAGCAGCCGGTCGGAGAGCTACGAGCAGTACTTC.

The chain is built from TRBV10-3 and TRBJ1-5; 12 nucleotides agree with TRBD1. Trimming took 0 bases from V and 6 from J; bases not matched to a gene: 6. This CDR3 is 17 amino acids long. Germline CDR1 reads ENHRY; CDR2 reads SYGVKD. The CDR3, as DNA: TGTGCCATCAGTGAGTCAGGGACAGGGGGCATGGGTCAGCCCCAGCATTTT. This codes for CAISESGTGGMGQPQHF.

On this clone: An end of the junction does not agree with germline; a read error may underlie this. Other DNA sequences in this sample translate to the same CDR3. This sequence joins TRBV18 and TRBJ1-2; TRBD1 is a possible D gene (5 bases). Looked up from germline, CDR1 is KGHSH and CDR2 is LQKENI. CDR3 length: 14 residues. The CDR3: CASSPSWGNYGYTF. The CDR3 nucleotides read TGTGCCAGCTCACCAAGTTGGGGCAACTATGGCTACACTTTC.

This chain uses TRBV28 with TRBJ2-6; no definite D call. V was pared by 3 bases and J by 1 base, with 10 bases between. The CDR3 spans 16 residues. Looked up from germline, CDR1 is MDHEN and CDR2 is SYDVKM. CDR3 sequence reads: CASSFGGNSGANVLTF. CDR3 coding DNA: TGTGCCAGCAGTTTCGGCGGTAATTCTGGGGCCAACGTCCTGACTTTC. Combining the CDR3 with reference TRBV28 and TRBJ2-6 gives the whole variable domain DVKVTQSSRYLVKRTGEKVFLECVQDMDHENMFWYRQDPGLGLRLIYFSYDVKMKEKGDIPEGYSVSREKKERFSLILESASTNQTSMYLCASSFGGNSGANVLTFGAGSRLTVL.

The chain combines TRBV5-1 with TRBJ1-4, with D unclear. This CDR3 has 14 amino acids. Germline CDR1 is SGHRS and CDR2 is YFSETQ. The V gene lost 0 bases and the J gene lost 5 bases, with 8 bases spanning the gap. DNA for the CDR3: TGCGCCAGCAGCTTGGAGGCAGGAAATGAAAAACTGTTTTTT. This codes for CASSLEAGNEKLFF.

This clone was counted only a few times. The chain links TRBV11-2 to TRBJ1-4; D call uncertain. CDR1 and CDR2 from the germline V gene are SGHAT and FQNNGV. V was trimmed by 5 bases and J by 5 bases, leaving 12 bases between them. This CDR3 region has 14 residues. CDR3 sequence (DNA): TGTGCCAGCAGCCACCGACAAGGCAATGAAAAACTGTTTTTT. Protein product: CASSHRQGNEKLFF.

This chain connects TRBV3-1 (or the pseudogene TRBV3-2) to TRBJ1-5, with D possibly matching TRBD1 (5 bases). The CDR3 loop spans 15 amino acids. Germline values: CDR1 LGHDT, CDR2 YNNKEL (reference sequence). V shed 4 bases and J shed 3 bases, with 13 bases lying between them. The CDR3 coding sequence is TGTGCCAGCAGCCTAGGGGTGCGGAACAATCAGCCCCAGCATTTT. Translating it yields CASSLGVRNNQPQHF.

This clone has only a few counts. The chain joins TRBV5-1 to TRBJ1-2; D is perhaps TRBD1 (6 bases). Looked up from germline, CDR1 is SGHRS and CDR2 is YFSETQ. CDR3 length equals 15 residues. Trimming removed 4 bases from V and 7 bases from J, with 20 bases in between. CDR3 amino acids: CASSVDQGSIGGYTF. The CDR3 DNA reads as TGCGCCAGCAGCGTTGATCAGGGGTCTATTGGTGGCTACACCTTC.

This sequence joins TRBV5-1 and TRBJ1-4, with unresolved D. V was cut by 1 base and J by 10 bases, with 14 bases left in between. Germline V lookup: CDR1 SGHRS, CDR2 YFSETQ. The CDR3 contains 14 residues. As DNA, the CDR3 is TGCGCCAGCAGCTTGAGTCAGAGGGCAACAAAACTGTTTTTT. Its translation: CASSLSQRATKLFF.

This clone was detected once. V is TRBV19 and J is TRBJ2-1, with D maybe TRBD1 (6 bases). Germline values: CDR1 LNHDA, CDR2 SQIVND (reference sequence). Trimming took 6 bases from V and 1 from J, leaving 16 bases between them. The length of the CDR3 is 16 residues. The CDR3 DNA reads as TGTGCCAGTAGACCTACAGGGAAATTTTCCTACAATGAGCAGTTCTTC. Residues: CASRPTGKFSYNEQFF.

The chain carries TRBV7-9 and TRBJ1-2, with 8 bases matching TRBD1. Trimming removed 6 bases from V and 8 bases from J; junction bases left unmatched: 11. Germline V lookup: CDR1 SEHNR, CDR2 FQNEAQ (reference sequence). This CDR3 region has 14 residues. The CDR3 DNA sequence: TGTGCCAGCAGTTCGACCGGGACAGGCGGCGGCTACACCTTC. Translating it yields CASSSTGTGGGYTF.

CDR3 protein: CASAGTGAEKLFF. CDR3 nucleotide sequence: TGTGCCAGCGCTGGGACAGGGGCTGAAAAACTGTTTTTT. The chain employs TRBV11-1 and TRBJ1-4; TRBD1 matches 10 bases. Germline values: CDR1 SGHAT, CDR2 FQDESV (reference sequence). The CDR3 has 13 amino acids. V lost 8 bases and J lost 7; bases outside the gene matches: 4.

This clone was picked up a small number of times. Here the CDR3 DNA reads TGTGCCAGCAGCTTGGGGCAGGGGAGCAATCAGCCCCAGCATTTT. This codes for CASSLGQGSNQPQHF. The chain has TRBV7-9 and TRBJ1-5; tentatively, D is TRBD1 (6 bases). The V end was cut by 3 bases, the J end by 1 base, with 10 bases between. Germline lookup yields CDR1 SEHNR and CDR2 FQNEAQ (reference sequence). This CDR3 comprises 15 residues.

This CDR3 is CASSPQGAGNSPLHF. The CDR3 DNA reads as TGTGCCAGCAGTCCTCAGGGGGCAGGTAATTCACCCCTCCACTTT. The genes are TRBV6-5 and TRBJ1-6, with 8 bases that match TRBD1. With V trimmed by 5 bases and J by 6 bases, 6 bases remained unmatched. This CDR3 spans 15 amino acids. Germline V lookup: CDR1 MNHEY, CDR2 SVGAGI.

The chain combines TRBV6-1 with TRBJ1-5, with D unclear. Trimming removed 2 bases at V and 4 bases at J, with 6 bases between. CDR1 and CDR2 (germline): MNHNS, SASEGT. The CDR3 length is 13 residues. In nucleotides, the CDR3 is TGTGCCAGCAGTGAAACCGGTAATCAGCCCCAGCATTTT. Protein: CASSETGNQPQHF.

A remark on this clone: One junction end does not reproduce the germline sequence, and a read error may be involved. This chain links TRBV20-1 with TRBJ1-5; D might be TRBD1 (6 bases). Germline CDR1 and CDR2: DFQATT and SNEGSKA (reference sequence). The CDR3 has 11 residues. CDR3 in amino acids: CSARVGATWNF. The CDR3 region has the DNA TGCAGTGCTAGGGTGGGGGCAACGTGGAATTTT.

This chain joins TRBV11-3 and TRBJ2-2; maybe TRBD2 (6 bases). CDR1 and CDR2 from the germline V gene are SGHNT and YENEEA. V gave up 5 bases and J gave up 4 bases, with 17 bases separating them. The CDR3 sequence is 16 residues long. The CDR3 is CASSIGSVGTTGELFF. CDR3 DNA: TGTGCCAGCAGCATCGGGAGTGTTGGGACCACCGGGGAGCTGTTTTTT.

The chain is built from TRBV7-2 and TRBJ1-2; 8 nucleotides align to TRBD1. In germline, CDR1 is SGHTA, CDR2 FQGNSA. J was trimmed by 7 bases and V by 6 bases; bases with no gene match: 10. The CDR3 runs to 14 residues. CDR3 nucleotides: TGTGCCAGCAGACCAGACAGGGGAGGGGGTGGCTACACCTTC. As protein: CASRPDRGGGGYTF. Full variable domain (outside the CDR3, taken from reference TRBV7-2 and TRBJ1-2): GAGVSQSPSNKVTEKGKDVELRCDPISGHTALYWYRQSLGQGLEFLIYFQGNSAPDKSGLPSDRFSAERTGGSVSTLTIQRTQQEDSAVYLCASRPDRGGGGYTFGSGTRLTVV.

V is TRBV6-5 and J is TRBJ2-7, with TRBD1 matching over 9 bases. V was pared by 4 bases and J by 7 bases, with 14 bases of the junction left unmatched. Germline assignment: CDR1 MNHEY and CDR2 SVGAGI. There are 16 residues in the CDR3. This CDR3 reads CASSFQGQGFQAEQYF. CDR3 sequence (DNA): TGTGCCAGCAGTTTTCAGGGACAGGGATTTCAAGCGGAGCAGTACTTC.

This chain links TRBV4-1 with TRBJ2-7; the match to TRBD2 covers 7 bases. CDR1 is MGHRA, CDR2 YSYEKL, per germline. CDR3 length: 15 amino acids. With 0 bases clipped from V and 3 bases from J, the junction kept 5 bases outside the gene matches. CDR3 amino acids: CASSQDGGNLYEQYF. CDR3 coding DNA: TGCGCCAGCAGCCAAGACGGGGGGAATCTCTACGAGCAGTACTTC.

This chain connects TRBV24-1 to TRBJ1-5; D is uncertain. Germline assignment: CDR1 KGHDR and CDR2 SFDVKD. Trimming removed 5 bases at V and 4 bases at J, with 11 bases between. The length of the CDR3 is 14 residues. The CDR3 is CATSGGSVNQPQHF. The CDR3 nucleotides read TGTGCCACCAGTGGAGGGTCAGTAAATCAGCCCCAGCATTTT.

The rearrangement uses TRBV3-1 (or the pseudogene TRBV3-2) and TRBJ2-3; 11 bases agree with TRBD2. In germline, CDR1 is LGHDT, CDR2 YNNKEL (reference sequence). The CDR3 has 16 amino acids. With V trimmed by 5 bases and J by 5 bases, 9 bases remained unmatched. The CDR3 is CASSAQTSGAGDTQYF. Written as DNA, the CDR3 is TGTGCCAGCAGCGCTCAGACTAGCGGGGCGGGAGATACGCAGTATTTT.

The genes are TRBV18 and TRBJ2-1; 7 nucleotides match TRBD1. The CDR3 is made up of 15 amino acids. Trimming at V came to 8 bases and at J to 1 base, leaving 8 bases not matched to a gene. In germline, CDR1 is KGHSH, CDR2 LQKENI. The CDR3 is CASTLRQGSYNEQFF. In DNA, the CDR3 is TGTGCCAGCACCTTAAGACAGGGTTCCTACAATGAGCAGTTCTTC. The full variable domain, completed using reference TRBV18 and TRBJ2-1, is NAGVMQNPRHLVRRRGQEARLRCSPMKGHSHVYWYRQLPEEGLKFMVYLQKENIIDESGMPKERFSAEFPKEGPSILRIQQVVRGDSAAYFCASTLRQGSYNEQFFGPGTRLTVL.

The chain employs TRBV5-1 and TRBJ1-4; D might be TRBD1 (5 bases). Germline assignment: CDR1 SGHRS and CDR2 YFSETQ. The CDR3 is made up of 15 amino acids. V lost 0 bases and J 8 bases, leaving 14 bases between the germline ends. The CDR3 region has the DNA TGCGCCAGCAGCTTGGCGGACACTCCAGCCGAAAAACTGTTTTTT. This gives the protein CASSLADTPAEKLFF.

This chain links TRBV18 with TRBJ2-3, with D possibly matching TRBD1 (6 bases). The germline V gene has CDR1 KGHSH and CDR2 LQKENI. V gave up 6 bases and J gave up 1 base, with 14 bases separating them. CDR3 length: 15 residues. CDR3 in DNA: TGTGCCAGCTCGCTCAACGCAGGGGGCACAGATACGCAGTATTTT. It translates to CASSLNAGGTDTQYF.

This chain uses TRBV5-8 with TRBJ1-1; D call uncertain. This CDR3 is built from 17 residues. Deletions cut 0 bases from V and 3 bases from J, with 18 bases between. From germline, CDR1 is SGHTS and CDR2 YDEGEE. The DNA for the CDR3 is TGTGCCAGCAGCTTGGTGACGACTTTCAGTTCCTACACTGAAGCTTTCTTT. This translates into CASSLVTTFSSYTEAFF.

The CDR3 reads CASTPPVGFSAGELFF. The CDR3 DNA reads as TGTGCCAGCACCCCCCCGGTGGGCTTTTCAGCCGGGGAGCTGTTTTTT. The chain links TRBV7-9 to TRBJ2-2; D call uncertain. V dropped 7 bases and J dropped 6 bases, with 21 bases sitting between them. CDR3 length: 16 residues. The germline gives CDR1 SEHNR, CDR2 FQNEAQ (reference sequence).

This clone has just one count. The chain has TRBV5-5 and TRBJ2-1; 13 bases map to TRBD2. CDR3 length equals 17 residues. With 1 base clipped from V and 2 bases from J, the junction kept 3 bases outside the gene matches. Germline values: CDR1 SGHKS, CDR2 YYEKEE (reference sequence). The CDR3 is CASSLFTSGGAYNEQFF. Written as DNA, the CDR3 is TGTGCCAGCAGCTTGTTCACTAGCGGGGGGGCCTACAATGAGCAGTTCTTC.

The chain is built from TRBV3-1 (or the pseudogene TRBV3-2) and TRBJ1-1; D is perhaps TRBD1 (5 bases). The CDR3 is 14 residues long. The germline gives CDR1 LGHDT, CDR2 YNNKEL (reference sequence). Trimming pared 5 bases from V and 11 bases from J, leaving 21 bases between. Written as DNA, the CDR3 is TGTGCCAGCAGCGCCATAGTTGCAGGGCTTCGCGCTTTCTTT. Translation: CASSAIVAGLRAFF.

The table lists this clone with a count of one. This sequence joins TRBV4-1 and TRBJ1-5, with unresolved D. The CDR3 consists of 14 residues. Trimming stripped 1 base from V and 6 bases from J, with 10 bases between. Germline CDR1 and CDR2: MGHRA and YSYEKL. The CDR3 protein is CASSQGPASQPQHF. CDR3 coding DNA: TGCGCCAGCAGCCAAGGGCCCGCCAGTCAGCCCCAGCATTTT.